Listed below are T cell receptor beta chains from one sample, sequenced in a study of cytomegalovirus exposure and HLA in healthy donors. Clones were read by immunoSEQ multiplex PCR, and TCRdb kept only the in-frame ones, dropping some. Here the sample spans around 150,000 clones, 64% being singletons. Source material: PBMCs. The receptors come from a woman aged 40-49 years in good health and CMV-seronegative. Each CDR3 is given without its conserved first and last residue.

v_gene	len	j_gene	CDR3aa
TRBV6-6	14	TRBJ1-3	ASSLLSAGLGNTIY
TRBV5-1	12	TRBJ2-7	ATKTGPTGDEQY
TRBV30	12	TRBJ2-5	AWSYGGTSGEQY
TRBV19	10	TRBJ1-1	ASSYLNTEAF
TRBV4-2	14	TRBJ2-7	ASSQVGQGGPYEQY
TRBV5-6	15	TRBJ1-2	ASSLISRPGGNYGYT
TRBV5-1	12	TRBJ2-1	ASSLAPGNYEQF
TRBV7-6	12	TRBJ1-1	ASSLEAGNTEAF
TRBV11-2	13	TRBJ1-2	ASSLRPPLNYGYT
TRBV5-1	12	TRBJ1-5	ASSSGQGNQPQH
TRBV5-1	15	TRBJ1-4	ASSLDPTGGLNEKLF
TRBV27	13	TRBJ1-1	ASSLRAGVSTEAF
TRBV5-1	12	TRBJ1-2	ASSLEGVQNGYT
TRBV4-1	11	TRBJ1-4	ASSQNDREKLF
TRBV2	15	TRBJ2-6	ASSEGVGVSGANVLT
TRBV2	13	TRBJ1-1	ASSFQDKPYTEAF
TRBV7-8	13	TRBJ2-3	ASSALSGGTDTQY
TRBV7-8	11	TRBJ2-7	ASSLGEIYEQY
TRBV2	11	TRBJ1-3	AYYGTGGNTIY
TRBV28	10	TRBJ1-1	ASSLSRTEAF
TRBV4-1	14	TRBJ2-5	ASSQTSGEGQETQY
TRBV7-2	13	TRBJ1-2	ASSFPYAGNYGYT
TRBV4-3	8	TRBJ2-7	ATNGQAGY
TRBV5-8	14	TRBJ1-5	ASSPGQVGVNQPQH
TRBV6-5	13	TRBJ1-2	ASSPNGQGSGGYT
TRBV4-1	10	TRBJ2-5	ASSQEVGTQY
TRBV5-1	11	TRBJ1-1	ASSGRNSPEAF
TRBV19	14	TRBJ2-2	ASRWDIYANTGELF
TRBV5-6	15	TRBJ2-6	ASSLEGQSSGANVLT
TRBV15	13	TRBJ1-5	ATSRGGGDNQPQH
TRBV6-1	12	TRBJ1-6	VSSEAGGNSPLH
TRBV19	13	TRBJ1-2	ASSIGGRGDYGYT
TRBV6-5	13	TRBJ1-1	ASSYSGQGDSEAF
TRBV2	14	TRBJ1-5	ASSEGARGSNQPQH
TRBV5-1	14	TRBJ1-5	ASSLEGYGSNQPQH
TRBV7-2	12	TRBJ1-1	ASSLYGRGFEAF
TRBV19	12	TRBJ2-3	ASSKAGSTDTQY
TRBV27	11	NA	ASSFAGASEQY
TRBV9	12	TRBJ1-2	ASTVSTANYGYT
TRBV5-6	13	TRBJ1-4	ASSLGTGTNEKLF
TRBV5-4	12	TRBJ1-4	ASSLAGTNEKLF
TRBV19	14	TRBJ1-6	ASSPQASSYNSPLH